Each of the 20 T cell receptor beta chains below was sequenced from the same sample in a study of cytomegalovirus exposure and HLA in healthy donors (dated by TCRdb to between 2016 and 2019). The library was prepared using the immunoSEQ multiplex PCR assay. For the multiplex PCR, a mixture combining 60 forward primers for TCR Vbeta segments and 13 reverse primers for TCR Jbeta segments was used. This immuneACCESS table, as held by TCRdb, lists in-frame sequences with V and J called but not all clones. Of the missing ones, under half trace to an unresolved V gene in checked studies; the others have no known cause. The sample table lists fewer than 150,000 clones, 70% to 85% of them with a count of one. Less than 5.5% of the sample is held by the ten biggest clonotypes. The sequenced sample was PBMCs. Every receptor here comes from a man aged 50-60 years in good health and CMV-seropositive.

This clone was counted a single time. The CDR3: CAWKRPAGGNEQFF. As DNA, the CDR3 is TGTGCCTGGAAACGGCCAGCGGGCGGCAATGAGCAGTTCTTC. The chain couples TRBV30 to TRBJ2-1, with D tentatively TRBD2 (6 bases). V dropped 4 bases and J dropped 6 bases, with 16 bases sitting between them. Germline V lookup: CDR1 GTSNPN, CDR2 SVGIG (reference sequence). The CDR3 contains 14 residues.

This sequence joins TRBV6-1 and TRBJ2-1; 7 positions match TRBD1. The CDR3 loop spans 15 amino acids. The ends lost 5 bases at V and 3 bases at J; junction bases unmatched: 7. Germline V gene data show CDR1 as MNHNS and CDR2 as SASEGT. The chain's CDR3 is CASSRDSGFYNEQFF. Written as DNA, the CDR3 is TGTGCCAGCAGTAGGGACAGCGGATTCTACAATGAGCAGTTCTTC.

Comment on this clone: Other DNA sequences of this sample code for an identical CDR3. This chain links TRBV5-1 with TRBJ2-7, with 8 bases identical to TRBD1. The CDR3 contains 14 residues. Germline CDR1 reads SGHRS; CDR2 reads YFSETQ. The J segment lost 3 bases and the V segment lost 0 bases, leaving 2 bases of the junction unmatched. CDR3 DNA sequence: TGCGCCAGCAGCTTGGAAGGACAGGGCTACGAGCAGTACTTC. It translates to CASSLEGQGYEQYF.

The V gene is TRBV5-1, the J gene TRBJ2-7, with D possibly TRBD1 on 5 matching bases. This CDR3 region has 14 residues. With 2 bases removed from V and 6 bases from J, the gap between germline ends came to 15 bases. Germline loops: CDR1 SGHRS, CDR2 YFSETQ. The CDR3 sequence: CASSFTGTGREQYF. In DNA, the CDR3 is TGCGCCAGCAGCTTCACAGGTACCGGGCGCGAGCAGTACTTC.

The V call is TRBV29-1, the J call TRBJ1-1; 7 nucleotides align to TRBD1. V gave up 5 bases and J gave up 1 base; unmatched junction bases: 4. Germline lookup yields CDR1 SQVTM and CDR2 ANQGSEA. The CDR3 spans 13 residues. CDR3 loop: CSVFWTGNTEAFF. CDR3 DNA: TGCAGCGTTTTCTGGACAGGGAACACTGAAGCTTTCTTT.

The chain carries TRBV7-2 and TRBJ2-2; D remains unclear. Per germline, CDR1 SGHTA and CDR2 FQGNSA. This CDR3 is 12 amino acids long. The ends were cut back, 8 bases at V and 2 bases at J, with 6 bases in the middle. In DNA, the CDR3 is TGTGCCAGCTCACTTAACACCGGGGAGCTGTTTTTT. Protein: CASSLNTGELFF.

The chain links TRBV7-8 to TRBJ2-3; 8 bases map to TRBD1. V shed 4 bases and J 3 bases; nucleotides not matched to a gene: 6. This CDR3 is 15 amino acids long. The germline CDR1 and CDR2 sequences are SGHVS and FQNEAQ. CDR3 sequence (DNA): TGTGCCAGCAGCTCAAGGACAGGGTTGACAGATACGCAGTATTTT. Its protein product is CASSSRTGLTDTQYF.

This chain joins TRBV25-1 and TRBJ2-1; a weak D match, TRBD1 (6 bases). Per germline, CDR1 MGHDK and CDR2 SYGVNS. Trimming removed 6 bases at V and 6 bases at J, with 27 bases between. The CDR3 consists of 18 residues. The CDR3 loop reads CASSTSPGQAFRPNEQFF. The CDR3 region has the DNA TGTGCCAGCAGCACATCTCCGGGACAAGCGTTCCGGCCCAATGAGCAGTTCTTC.

V and J are TRBV5-4 and TRBJ1-3, with D uncertain. The germline V gene encodes CDR1 SGHNT and CDR2 YYREEE (reference sequence). The CDR3 extends over 11 amino acids. V was shortened by 9 bases and J by 2 bases, with 6 bases between the two germline ends. The CDR3 DNA reads as TGTGCCACCCACACTGGAAACACCATATATTTT. Translating gives CATHTGNTIYF.

This sequence joins TRBV10-2 and TRBJ2-1; the match to TRBD2 covers 11 bases. CDR1 is WSHSY, CDR2 SAAADI, per germline. The CDR3 is made up of 15 amino acids. With 2 bases clipped from V and 8 bases from J, the junction kept 5 bases outside the gene matches. The DNA for the CDR3 is TGCGCCAGCAGTGAGCCCACTAGCGGGAGCTATGAGCAGTTCTTC. Translation: CASSEPTSGSYEQFF.

The rearrangement uses TRBV28 and TRBJ2-5; D may be TRBD2 (6 bases). This CDR3 is built from 11 residues. V lost 8 bases, J lost 7 bases, and 11 bases lay in between. The germline CDR1 and CDR2 sequences are MDHEN and SYDVKM. The CDR3 here is CASGAGLTQYF. CDR3 DNA sequence: TGTGCCAGCGGAGCGGGTTTGACCCAGTACTTC.

The chain couples TRBV2 to TRBJ2-3, with D tentatively TRBD2 (5 bases). CDR3 length: 14 residues. V lost 10 bases and J lost 2, with 16 bases in between. The V gene's germline CDR1 is SNHLY and CDR2 FYNNEI. Here the CDR3 DNA reads TGTGCCACCACAGCGGACCTTCCCACAGATACGCAGTATTTT. This sequence encodes CATTADLPTDTQYF.

V gene TRBV2 combines with J gene TRBJ1-5; 7 bases agree with TRBD1. The germline CDR1 and CDR2 sequences are SNHLY and FYNNEI. The V segment lost 6 bases and the J segment 4 bases; nucleotides outside the gene matches: 9. This CDR3 comprises 15 residues. CDR3 sequence (DNA): TGTGCCAGCAGCCCCCAGGGGGTCGGGAATCAGCCCCAGCATTTT. Amino acids: CASSPQGVGNQPQHF.

This clone was seen a few times. V usage is TRBV4-3 and J usage is TRBJ1-6; D unclear. Trimming left V 0 bases short and J 5 bases short, with 14 bases between. The CDR3 contains 17 residues. Germline lookup yields CDR1 LGHNA and CDR2 YSLEER. The CDR3 DNA reads TGCGCCAGCAGCCAAGAGGGCAGACCAATAAATAATTCACCCCTCCACTTT. This translates into CASSQEGRPINNSPLHF.

V and J are TRBV4-1 and TRBJ1-2; TRBD1 might be the D (5 bases). This CDR3 comprises 15 residues. Trimming pared 1 base from V and 3 bases from J, leaving 12 bases between. The germline gives CDR1 MGHRA, CDR2 YSYEKL. The CDR3 nucleotides read TGCGCCAGCAGCCAAGTCCTCGCAGGGCACTATGGCTACACCTTC. This sequence encodes CASSQVLAGHYGYTF.

This chain uses TRBV2 with TRBJ2-1, with 8 bases that match TRBD1. In germline, CDR1 is SNHLY, CDR2 FYNNEI. The CDR3 is made up of 13 amino acids. J gave up 10 bases and V 6 bases, and 8 bases lay outside the gene matches. The CDR3 spells CASRVLTGEEQFF. The CDR3 DNA reads TGTGCCAGCAGGGTTCTGACAGGGGAGGAGCAGTTCTTC.

This chain links TRBV5-5 with TRBJ1-5; a weak D match, TRBD1 (5 bases). From germline, CDR1 is SGHKS and CDR2 YYEKEE (reference sequence). The ends were cut back, 0 bases at V and 5 bases at J, with 6 bases in the middle. This CDR3 has 13 residues. The CDR3 region is CASSLGGDQPQHF. The CDR3 DNA sequence: TGTGCCAGCAGCTTGGGGGGGGATCAGCCCCAGCATTTT. Full variable domain (outside the CDR3, taken from reference TRBV5-5 and TRBJ1-5): DAGVTQSPTHLIKTRGQQVTLRCSPISGHKSVSWYQQVLGQGPQFIFQYYEKEERGRGNFPDRFSARQFPNYSSELNVNALLLGDSALYLCASSLGGDQPQHFGDGTRLSIL.

V usage is TRBV7-3 and J usage is TRBJ1-1, with 9 bases fitting TRBD1. The CDR3 consists of 15 residues. Germline-derived CDR1 and CDR2 are SGHTA and FQGTGA. Germline trimming cut 0 bases from V and 5 bases from J; bases unmatched to any gene: 4. The CDR3 DNA sequence: TGTGCCAGCAGCTTAACGCCGGGACAGGGTACTGAAGCTTTCTTT. This encodes CASSLTPGQGTEAFF.

The chain links TRBV7-8 to TRBJ1-1; unclear D gene. The CDR3 totals 17 residues. Germline V gives CDR1 SGHVS, CDR2 FQNEAQ. V shed 5 bases and J shed 0 bases, with 19 bases lying between them. The CDR3 protein is CASSPAFGLAMNTEAFF. The CDR3 region has the DNA TGTGCCAGCAGCCCTGCTTTTGGGCTCGCAATGAACACTGAAGCTTTCTTT.

This chain links TRBV2 with TRBJ1-6; 8 nucleotides align to TRBD1. CDR3 length equals 14 residues. Germline V gene data show CDR1 as SNHLY and CDR2 as FYNNEI. V shed 3 bases and J 9 bases; nucleotides not matched to a gene: 4. The CDR3 region has the DNA TGTGCCAGCAGTGAGCAGGGGGCGGGTTCACCCCTCCACTTT. The encoded protein is CASSEQGAGSPLHF.